The subject of this entry is one TCR beta chain. Terminally differentiated effector memory CD45RA+ cells were excluded from the naive CD8 cells, which were CD45RO-negative and positively selected for CCR7. Here immunoSEQ multiplex PCR was the method, and the copy in TCRdb shows in-frame clones only, minus some. The sample shows around 1,900,000 clones, about 93% of them seen only once. This specimen belongs to a study of shared clonotypes between healthy human individuals. This CDR3 is 13 amino acids long. V gave up 10 bases and J gave up 3 bases, with 16 bases separating them. Germline-derived CDR1 and CDR2 are MNHEY and SVGAGI.

The clonotype comes from a man aged 18 to 29 in good health. Some clones in this sample may be carry-over from other donors' samples. The sample taken for sequencing was naive CD8+ T cells from PBMCs. The chain is built from TRBV6-5 and TRBJ2-7; tentative D call: TRBD1 (6 bases). CDR3 bases: TGTGCCACCTCCCCGGACAGATTCTACGAGCAGTACTTC. Protein sequence: CATSPDRFYEQYF.